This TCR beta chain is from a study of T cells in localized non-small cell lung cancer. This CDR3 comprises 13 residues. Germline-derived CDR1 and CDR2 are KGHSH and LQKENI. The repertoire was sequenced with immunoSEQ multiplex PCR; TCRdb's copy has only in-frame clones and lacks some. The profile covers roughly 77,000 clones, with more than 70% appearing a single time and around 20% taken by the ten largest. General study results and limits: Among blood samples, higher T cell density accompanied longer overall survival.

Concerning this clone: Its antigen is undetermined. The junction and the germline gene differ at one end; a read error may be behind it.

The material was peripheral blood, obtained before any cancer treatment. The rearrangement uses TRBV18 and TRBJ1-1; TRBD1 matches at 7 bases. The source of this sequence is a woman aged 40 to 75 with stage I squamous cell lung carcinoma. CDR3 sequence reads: CASSPLEGAEAFF. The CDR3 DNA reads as TGTGCCAGCTCACCATTGGAGGGGGCTGAGGCTTTCTTT.